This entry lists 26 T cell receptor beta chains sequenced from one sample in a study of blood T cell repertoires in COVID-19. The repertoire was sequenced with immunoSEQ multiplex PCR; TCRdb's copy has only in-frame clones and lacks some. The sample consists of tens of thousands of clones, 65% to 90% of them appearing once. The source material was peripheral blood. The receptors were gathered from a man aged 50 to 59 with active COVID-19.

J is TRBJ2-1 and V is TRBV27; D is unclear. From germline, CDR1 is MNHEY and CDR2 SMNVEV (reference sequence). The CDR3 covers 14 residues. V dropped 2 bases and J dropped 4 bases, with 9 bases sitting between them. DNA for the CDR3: TGTGCCAGCAGTTTAATAGCCCAGTACAATGAGCAGTTCTTC. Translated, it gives CASSLIAQYNEQFF.

This CDR3 is CATSRELAGGDTQYF. CDR3 DNA: TGTGCCACCAGCAGAGAACTAGCGGGCGGGGATACGCAGTATTTT. The genes are TRBV15 and TRBJ2-3; TRBD2 agrees at 9 bases. Trimming at V came to 0 bases and at J to 6 bases, leaving 4 bases not matched to a gene. Looked up from germline, CDR1 is LNHNV and CDR2 is YYDKDF (reference sequence). This CDR3 spans 15 amino acids.

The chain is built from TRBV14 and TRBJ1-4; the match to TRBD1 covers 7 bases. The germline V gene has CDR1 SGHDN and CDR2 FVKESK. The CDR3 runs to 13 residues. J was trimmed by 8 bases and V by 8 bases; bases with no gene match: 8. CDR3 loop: CASCRDSREKLFF. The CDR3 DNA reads TGTGCCAGCTGTCGGGACAGCAGAGAAAAACTGTTTTTT.

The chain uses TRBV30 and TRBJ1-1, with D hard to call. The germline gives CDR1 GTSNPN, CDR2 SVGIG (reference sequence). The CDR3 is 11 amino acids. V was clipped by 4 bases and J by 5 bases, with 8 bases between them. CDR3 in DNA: TGTGCCTGGACTCCGCGGACTGAAGCTTTCTTT. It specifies CAWTPRTEAFF. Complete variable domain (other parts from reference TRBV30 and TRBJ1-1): SQTIHQWPATLVQPVGSPLSLECTVEGTSNPNLYWYRQAAGRGLQLLFYSVGIGQISSEVPQNLSASRPQDRQFILSSKKLLLSDSGFYLCAWTPRTEAFFGQGTRLTVV.

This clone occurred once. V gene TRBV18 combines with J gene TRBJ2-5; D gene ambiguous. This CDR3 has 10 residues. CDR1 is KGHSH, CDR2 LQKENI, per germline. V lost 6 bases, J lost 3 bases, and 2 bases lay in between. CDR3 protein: CASSEETQYF. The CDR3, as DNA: TGTGCCAGCTCCGAAGAGACCCAGTACTTC.

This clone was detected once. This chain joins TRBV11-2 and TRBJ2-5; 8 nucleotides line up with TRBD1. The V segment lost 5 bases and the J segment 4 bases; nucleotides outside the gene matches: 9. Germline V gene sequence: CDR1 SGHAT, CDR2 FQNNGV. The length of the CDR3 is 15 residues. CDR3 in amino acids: CASSPLTGGGETQYF. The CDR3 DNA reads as TGTGCCAGCAGCCCTCTCACAGGGGGAGGAGAGACCCAGTACTTC.

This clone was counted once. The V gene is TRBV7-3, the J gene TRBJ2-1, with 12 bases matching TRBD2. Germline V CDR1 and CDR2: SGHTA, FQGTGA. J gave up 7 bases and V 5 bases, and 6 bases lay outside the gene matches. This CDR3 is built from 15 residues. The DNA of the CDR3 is TGTGCCAGCAGCCCGACTAGCGGGGGTGGTAATGAGCAGTTCTTC. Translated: CASSPTSGGGNEQFF.

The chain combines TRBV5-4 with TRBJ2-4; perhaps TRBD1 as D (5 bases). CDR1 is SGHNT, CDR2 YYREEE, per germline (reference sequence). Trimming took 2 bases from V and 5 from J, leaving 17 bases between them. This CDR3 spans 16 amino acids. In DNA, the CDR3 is TGTGCCAGCAGCTTAGGGGATCGGATCGCCGAAAACATTCAGTACTTC. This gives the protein CASSLGDRIAENIQYF.

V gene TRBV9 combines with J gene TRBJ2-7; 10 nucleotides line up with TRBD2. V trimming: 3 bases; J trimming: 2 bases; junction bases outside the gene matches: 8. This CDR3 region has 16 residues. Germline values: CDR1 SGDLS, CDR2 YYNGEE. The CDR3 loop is CASSAQLAGTTYEQYF. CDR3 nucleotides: TGTGCCAGCAGCGCCCAACTAGCGGGGACAACCTACGAGCAGTACTTC.

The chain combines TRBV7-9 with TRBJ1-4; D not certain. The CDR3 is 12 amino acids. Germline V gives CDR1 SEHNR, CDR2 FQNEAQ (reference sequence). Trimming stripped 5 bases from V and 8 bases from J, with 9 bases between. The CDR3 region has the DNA TGTGCCAGCAGCCGAGGGAGGGAAAAACTGTTTTTT. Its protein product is CASSRGREKLFF.

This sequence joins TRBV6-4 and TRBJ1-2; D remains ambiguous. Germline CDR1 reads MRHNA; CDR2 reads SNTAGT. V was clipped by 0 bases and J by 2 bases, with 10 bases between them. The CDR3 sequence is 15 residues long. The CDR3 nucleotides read TGTGCCAGCAGTGACTCGGTAACAGACAACTATGGCTACACCTTC. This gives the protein CASSDSVTDNYGYTF.

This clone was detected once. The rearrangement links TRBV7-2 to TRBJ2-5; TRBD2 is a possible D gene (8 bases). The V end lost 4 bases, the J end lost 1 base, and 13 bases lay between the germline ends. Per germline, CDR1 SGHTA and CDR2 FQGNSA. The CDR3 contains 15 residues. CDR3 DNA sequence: TGTGCCAGCAGCTACGGGGGGGACAGCCAAGAGACCCAGTACTTC. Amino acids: CASSYGGDSQETQYF.

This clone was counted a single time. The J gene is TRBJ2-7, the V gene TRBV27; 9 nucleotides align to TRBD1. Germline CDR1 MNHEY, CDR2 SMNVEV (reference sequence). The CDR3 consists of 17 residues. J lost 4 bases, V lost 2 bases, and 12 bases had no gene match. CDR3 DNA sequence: TGTGCCAGCAGTTTAAGGGGGACAGGGACCTCAGGATACGAGCAGTACTTC. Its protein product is CASSLRGTGTSGYEQYF.

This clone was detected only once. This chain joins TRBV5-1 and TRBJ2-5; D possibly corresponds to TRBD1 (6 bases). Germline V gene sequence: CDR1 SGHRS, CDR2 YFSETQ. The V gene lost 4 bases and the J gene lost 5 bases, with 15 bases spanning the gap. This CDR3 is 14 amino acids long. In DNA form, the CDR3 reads TGCGCCAGCAGCGTCACAGGGACGGGCGAGACCCAGTACTTC. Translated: CASSVTGTGETQYF.

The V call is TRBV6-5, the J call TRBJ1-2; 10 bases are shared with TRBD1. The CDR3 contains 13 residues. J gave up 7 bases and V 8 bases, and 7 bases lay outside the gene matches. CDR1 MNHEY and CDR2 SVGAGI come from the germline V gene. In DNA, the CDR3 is TGTGCCAGCGGTCCGGACAGGGGGACTGGCTACACCTTC. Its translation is CASGPDRGTGYTF.

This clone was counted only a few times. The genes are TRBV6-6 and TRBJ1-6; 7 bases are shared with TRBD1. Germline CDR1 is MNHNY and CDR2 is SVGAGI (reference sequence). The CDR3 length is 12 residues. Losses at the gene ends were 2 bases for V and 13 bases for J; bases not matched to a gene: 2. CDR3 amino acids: CASSYTGQPLHF. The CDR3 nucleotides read TGTGCCAGCAGTTACACGGGACAGCCCCTCCACTTT.

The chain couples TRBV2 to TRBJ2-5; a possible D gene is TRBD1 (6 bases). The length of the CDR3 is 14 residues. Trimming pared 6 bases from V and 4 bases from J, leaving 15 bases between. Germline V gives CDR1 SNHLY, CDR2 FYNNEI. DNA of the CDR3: TGTGCCAGCAGGGGAACAGGGTTCCGAGAGACCCAGTACTTC. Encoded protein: CASRGTGFRETQYF. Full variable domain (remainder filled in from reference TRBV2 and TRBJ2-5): EPEVTQTPSHQVTQMGQEVILRCVPISNHLYFYWYRQILGQKVEFLVSFYNNEISEKSEIFDDQFSVERPDGSNFTLKIRSTKLEDSAMYFCASRGTGFRETQYFGPGTRLLVL.

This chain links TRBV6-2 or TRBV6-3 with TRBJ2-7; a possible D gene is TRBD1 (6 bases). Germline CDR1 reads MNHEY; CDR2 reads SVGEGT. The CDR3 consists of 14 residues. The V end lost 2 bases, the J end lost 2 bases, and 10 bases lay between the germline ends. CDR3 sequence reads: CASSYDRPPYEQYF. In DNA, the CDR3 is TGTGCCAGCAGTTACGACAGGCCTCCCTACGAGCAGTACTTC.

The CDR3 spells CASSAGLAGGRNNEQFF. CDR3 sequence (DNA): TGCGCCAGCAGCGCCGGACTAGCGGGGGGGCGCAACAATGAGCAGTTCTTC. V and J are TRBV5-1 and TRBJ2-1; 15 bases align to TRBD2. Germline V gene sequence: CDR1 SGHRS, CDR2 YFSETQ. Germline trimming cut 4 bases from V and 5 bases from J; bases unmatched to any gene: 7. CDR3 length: 17 residues.

This CDR3 is CASSEGGGERNLPYTF. In nucleotides, the CDR3 is TGTGCCAGCAGTGAAGGTGGTGGAGAACGGAACCTACCATACACCTTC. This rearrangement joins TRBV2 to TRBJ1-2; D not certain. The CDR3 totals 16 residues. Per the germline V gene, CDR1 is SNHLY and CDR2 is FYNNEI. The V end was cut by 1 base, the J end by 11 bases, with 23 bases between.

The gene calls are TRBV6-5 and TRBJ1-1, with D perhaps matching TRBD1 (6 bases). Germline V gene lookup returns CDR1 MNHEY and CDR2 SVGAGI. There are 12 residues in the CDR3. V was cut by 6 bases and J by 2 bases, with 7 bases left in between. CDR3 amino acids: CASRTGNTEAFF. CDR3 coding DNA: TGTGCCAGCAGGACAGGAAACACTGAAGCTTTCTTT.

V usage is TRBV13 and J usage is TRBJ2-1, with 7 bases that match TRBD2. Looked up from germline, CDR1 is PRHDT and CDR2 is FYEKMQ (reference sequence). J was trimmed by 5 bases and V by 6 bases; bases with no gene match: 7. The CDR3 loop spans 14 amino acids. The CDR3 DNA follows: TGTGCCAGCAGACCTCGAGCGGGGCACAATGAGCAGTTCTTC. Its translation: CASRPRAGHNEQFF.

CDR3 residues: CATSDSDRGGQPQHF. The CDR3 nucleotides read TGTGCCACCAGTGATAGTGACAGGGGGGGTCAGCCCCAGCATTTT. The chain is built from TRBV24-1 and TRBJ1-5, with TRBD1 matching 9 bases. The CDR3 has 15 amino acids. CDR1 is KGHDR and CDR2 is SFDVKD in the germline V gene. Trimming cost V 3 bases and J 6 bases; bases outside gene matches: 5.

CDR3 nucleotides: TGTGCCAGCAGCTACGGTCCTCCTTACCTAAACACCGGGGAGCTGTTTTTT. Amino acid sequence: CASSYGPPYLNTGELFF. The rearrangement joins TRBV9 to TRBJ2-2; no definite D call. This CDR3 is built from 17 residues. From germline, CDR1 is SGDLS and CDR2 YYNGEE. Trimming shortened V by 4 bases and J by 2 bases, and 18 bases separated the two germline ends.

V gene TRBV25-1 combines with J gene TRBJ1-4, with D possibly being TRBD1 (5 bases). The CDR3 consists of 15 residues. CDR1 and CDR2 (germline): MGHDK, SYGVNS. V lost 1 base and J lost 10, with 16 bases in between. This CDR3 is CASSEWSGGDGKLFF. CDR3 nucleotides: TGTGCCAGCAGTGAATGGTCGGGAGGGGATGGAAAACTGTTTTTT.

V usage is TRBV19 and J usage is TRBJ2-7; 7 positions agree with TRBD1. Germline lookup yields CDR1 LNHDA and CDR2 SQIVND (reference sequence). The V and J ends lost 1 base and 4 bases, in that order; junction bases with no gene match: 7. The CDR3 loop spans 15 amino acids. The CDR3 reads CASSIGRGGVYEQYF. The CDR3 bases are TGTGCCAGTAGTATAGGGCGAGGGGGCGTTTACGAGCAGTACTTC.